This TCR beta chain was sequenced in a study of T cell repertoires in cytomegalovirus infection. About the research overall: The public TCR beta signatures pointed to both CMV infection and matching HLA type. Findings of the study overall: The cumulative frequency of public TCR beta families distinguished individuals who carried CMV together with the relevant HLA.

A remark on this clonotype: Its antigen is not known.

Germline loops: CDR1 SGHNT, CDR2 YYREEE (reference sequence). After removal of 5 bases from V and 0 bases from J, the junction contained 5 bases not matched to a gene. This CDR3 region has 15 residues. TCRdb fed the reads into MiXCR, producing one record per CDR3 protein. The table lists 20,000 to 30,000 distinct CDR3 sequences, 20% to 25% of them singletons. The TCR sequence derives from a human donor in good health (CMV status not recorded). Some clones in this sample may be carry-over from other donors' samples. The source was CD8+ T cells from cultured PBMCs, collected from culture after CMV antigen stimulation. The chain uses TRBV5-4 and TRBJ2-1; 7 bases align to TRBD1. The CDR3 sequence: CASRPRTGSYNEQFF. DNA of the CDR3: TGTGCCAGCAGACCTAGGACAGGCTCCTACAATGAGCAGTTCTTC.